This entry describes one TCR beta chain. Its antigen specificity is not known. No base quality information exists; no much larger clone differs at one position. The source of the sample is a study of graft-versus-host responses after intestinal transplantation (dated by TCRdb to the early 2020s). General notes on the study: The transplants that recipients got were multivisceral, liver-intestinal, or isolated intestinal. Anti-thymocyte globulin induction was given to all recipients, followed by maintenance tacrolimus and steroids for approximately 3 years. After intestinal transplantation, graft-versus-host and host-versus-graft alloreactive T cell clones in the graft, circulation and bone marrow were tracked using bulk TCR-beta CDR3 sequencing. Alloreactive clones were identified by sequencing pre-transplant mixed lymphocyte reaction products and comparing these products with unstimulated pre-transplant donor and recipient T cells. The cohort enrolled under 30 intestinal transplant recipients, one of whom was a retransplant, and a few patients without pretransplant specimens were excluded. Donor T cell macrochimerism was defined as a peak of at least 4% donor T cells among recipient peripheral blood mononuclear cells. Instead of going to the commercial service, samples from a few later patients were sequenced in-house on an Illumina MiSeq and processed with MiXCR.

Overall study results and their limits: The conclusions were limited by the relatively low number and heterogeneity of the intestinal transplant patients. Early after transplant, declines in HvG clones were associated with peak levels of circulating GvH clones. GvH clones turned up in recipient bone marrow, with some appearing earlier in ileal mucosa or blood, a pattern consistent with an intestinal mucosal origin. In patients with donor T cell macrochimerism, the allografts had high GvH to HvG T cell clonal ratios.

Library prep was done by the immunoSEQ multiplex PCR assay. For most patients, genomic DNA was isolated using the Qiagen DNeasy Blood and Tissue Kit and was shipped frozen to Adaptive Biotechnologies for TCR sequencing. For most patients, genomic DNA was subjected to high-throughput TCR-beta CDR3 sequencing by Adaptive Biotechnologies. The paper's data handling went like this. Adaptive's ImmunoSEQ software supplied the TCR sequencing data for 18 patients, while MiXCR and VDJtools were used to process a few other patients. CD4 versus CD8 sorting errors were corrected by removing sequences found in both subsets at a frequency ratio below 5:1. CDR3 nucleotide sequences shared between donor and recipient were removed because the origin of such sequences could not be assigned. Alloreactive clones required at least 2-fold expansion over unstimulated cells and minimum CFSE-low frequency of 0.002% (template counts) or 0.001% (read counts). A clone was considered mappable if detected in the sequenced pre-transplant spleen, lymph node, or MLR CFSE-low populations of the donor or recipient. Cumulative frequency of alloreactive clones was calculated as a percentage of all sequences weighted by copy number. TCRdb holds this immuneACCESS table with in-frame rearrangements only. Some clones are missing; in checked studies, unresolved V genes explain under half, and the rest has no known cause. Clone size and the V and J calls come from that table; the DNA yielded D and trimming. Counted in this sample were 98,000 or so clones; roughly 87% of them appeared once. Together, the top ten hold approximately 1% of the sample.

This specimen's time point label, interpreted: cells obtained before transplantation from donor or recipient. CD3+CD4+ and CD3+CD8+ populations were FACS-sorted from unstimulated pre-transplant donor and recipient cells taken from spleen or lymph nodes. Between the V and J ends, shortened by 1 base and 0 bases respectively, the junction contains 15 bases. The germline V gene gives CDR1 as LGHNA and CDR2 as YNFKEQ. The CDR3, cysteine through phenylalanine, is 17 amino acids long. This entry keeps only the CDR3 DNA: 51 bases, framed from base 1. Sequenced material: unstimulated CD4+ T cells sorted from spleen or lymph node cells, taken before intestinal transplant. The sequence derives from a human donor who received an intestinal transplant. The sequence joins TRBV4-2 to TRBJ1-1; 6 matching bases give a weak D call of TRBD1. Here the CDR3 is given as CASSQALGTGLNTEAFF. The base sequence is TGTGCCAGCAGCCAAGCCTTAGGAACAGGGCTGAACACTGAAGCTTTCTTT.